A single T cell receptor beta chain is shown here with its context. Its antigen is undetermined. Trimming took 5 bases from V and 6 from J; bases not matched to a gene: 7. Germline V gives CDR1 SGHTA, CDR2 FQGTGA. CDR3 length: 13 residues. The record originates from a study of T cells after posttransplantation cyclophosphamide. General study results and limits: Recipient CMV seropositivity and CMV reactivation strongly tracked TRB clonality. Tissue-infiltrating T cells from skin or gut overlapped little with blood T cells. Later post-transplant blood repertoires were often dominated by donor CD8+ memory clones.

This table comes from immunoSEQ multiplex PCR, and its TCRdb copy is limited to in-frame clones, with some not included. The sample yields some 20,000 clones, 97% seen once. Cells defined as naive were viable CD3+CD4+ or CD3+CD8+ and CCR7+CD45RA+CD45RO-CD95-CD27+CD28+. The related graft donor's blood sample was taken on the day of bone marrow donation. Sequencing was done on a sample of naive CD4+ T cells sorted from PBMCs. The J gene is TRBJ2-7, the V gene TRBV7-3, with 7 bases that match TRBD1. The receptor was derived from a man aged 45-65 years in good health, CMV-negative, and a related stem cell transplant donor. CDR3 nucleotide sequence: TGTGCCAGCAGCCTCGACAGGGCGCTCGAGCAGTACTTC. Encoded protein: CASSLDRALEQYF.